This T cell receptor beta chain was identified in a study of shared clonotypes between healthy human individuals. Regarding the study as a whole: The study found lower generation probabilities in non-shared clonotypes than in those shared by all four donors.

Worth noting for this clone: Its antigen is unknown.

Trimming pared 4 bases from V and 4 bases from J, leaving 10 bases between. Per the germline V gene, CDR1 is SNHLY and CDR2 is FYNNEI. The CDR3 is made up of 13 amino acids. TCRdb's copy holds only in-frame clones and misses some; the assay was immunoSEQ multiplex PCR. The sample lists approximately 980,000 clones, about 80% occurring once. Among the donors, all were Caucasian adults who lived in Nashville, Tennessee. The sequenced material came from memory CD4+ T cells sorted from blood. The subset denotes: CD45RA-negative fraction. This receptor was taken from a young man in good health. This sequence joins TRBV2 and TRBJ1-2, with a tentative D call TRBD1 (5 bases). The CDR3 DNA follows: TGTGCCAGCAGTGGGGGCGGTGGCTATGGCTACACCTTC. This gives the protein CASSGGGGYGYTF.